These T cell receptor beta chains were read from a single sample in a study of T cell responses to AZD1222 COVID-19 vaccine. The data were produced by immunoSEQ multiplex PCR, yet TCRdb's version contains in-frame clones alone and is incomplete. The sample lists 15,000 or so clones; about nine tenths were seen once. The sample consisted of peripheral blood, taken 28 days after the second AZD1222 dose. The receptor source for this set is an adult who received the AZD1222 COVID-19 vaccine. The CDR3 runs from the conserved cysteine through the conserved F or W. A D gene is named only where the DNA matches it firmly. Not every row has a clone size; where given, it reads once, few, many or a size class.

DNA: TGTGCCAGCAGCCAAGGGCCCGGGACAGGGAGCGGTGAGCAGTTCTTC
CDR3: CASSQGPGTGSGEQFF
size: -
V: TRBV3-1/TRBV3-2
D: TRBD1
J: TRBJ2-1

DNA: TGTGCCAGCAGCTTTAATAGGGGGAACACCGGGGAGCTGTTTTTT
CDR3: CASSFNRGNTGELFF
size: -
V: TRBV7-3
D: -
J: TRBJ2-2

DNA: TGTGCCAGCAGCACCCGGGACAGGGCTGAAAAACTGTTTTTT
CDR3: CASSTRDRAEKLFF
size: once
V: TRBV3-1/TRBV3-2
D: TRBD1
J: TRBJ1-4

DNA: TGTGCCAGCGGCCTGCTCCAGAGCAATCAGCCCCAGCATTTT
CDR3: CASGLLQSNQPQHF
size: -
V: TRBV6-5
D: -
J: TRBJ1-5

DNA: TGTGCCAGCAGCTTAACCTCCACTGAAGCTTTCTTT
CDR3: CASSLTSTEAFF
size: -
V: TRBV7-9
D: -
J: TRBJ1-1

DNA: TGTGCCAGCAGCTCATGGGACAGGGGCGACTATGGCTACACCTTC
CDR3: CASSSWDRGDYGYTF
size: -
V: TRBV11-2
D: TRBD1
J: TRBJ1-2

DNA: TGTGCCAGCAGCCGACAGGCGAATAGCAATCAGCCCCAGCATTTT
CDR3: CASSRQANSNQPQHF
size: once
V: TRBV6-5
D: -
J: TRBJ1-5

DNA: TGTGCCAGCAGCTTGGCTTCTAGCGGGGACCTGGGGCAGTTCTTC
CDR3: CASSLASSGDLGQFF
size: -
V: TRBV7-2
D: TRBD2
J: TRBJ2-1

DNA: TGTGCCAGCAGCCTCGGACTAGCGGGAGCATACGGTGAGCAGTTCTTC
CDR3: CASSLGLAGAYGEQFF
size: -
V: TRBV7-6
D: TRBD2
J: TRBJ2-1

DNA: TGCGCCAGCAGCTTGGACCCCCGGGTTTGGGGAAGGACTGAAGCTTTCTTT
CDR3: CASSLDPRVWGRTEAFF
size: -
V: TRBV5-1
D: -
J: TRBJ1-1

DNA: TGTGCCAGCAGCTTTAGGAGTAGCGGGGTAGCCTCCTACGAGCAGTACTTC
CDR3: CASSFRSSGVASYEQYF
size: -
V: TRBV7-2
D: TRBD2
J: TRBJ2-7

DNA: TGTGCCAGCAGTGGGTACAGGTTAGCCCTTTACAATGAGCAGTTCTTC
CDR3: CASSGYRLALYNEQFF
size: -
V: TRBV6-2/TRBV6-3
D: -
J: TRBJ2-1

DNA: TGCGCCAGCAGCCACGAGGGGCAGACTAAACACGAGCAGTACTTC
CDR3: CASSHEGQTKHEQYF
size: -
V: TRBV4-3
D: -
J: TRBJ2-7

DNA: TGTGCCAGCCTCCTGGAGGGACAGGGAGGGAATTCACCCCTCCACTTT
CDR3: CASLLEGQGGNSPLHF
size: -
V: TRBV28
D: TRBD1
J: TRBJ1-6

DNA: TGTGCCAGCAGCCCTACGTCTGGGCCAGGAGGGTCCACCGGGGAGCTGTTTTTT
CDR3: CASSPTSGPGGSTGELFF
size: -
V: TRBV7-3
D: -
J: TRBJ2-2

DNA: TGTGCCAGCACCCCATGGGGAGGCAATCAGCCCCAGCATTTT
CDR3: CASTPWGGNQPQHF
size: -
V: TRBV28
D: -
J: TRBJ1-5

DNA: TGTGCCAGCAGTGAAGGGACAGGGGGTGGTGGCTACACCTTC
CDR3: CASSEGTGGGGYTF
size: -
V: TRBV6-1
D: TRBD1
J: TRBJ1-2

DNA: TGTGCCAGCAGTTCGGGCAGGGGTGGGGGCAATCAGCCCCAGCATTTT
CDR3: CASSSGRGGGNQPQHF
size: -
V: TRBV28
D: -
J: TRBJ1-5

DNA: TGCAGCGTTGCAGGGGTAGGGGATGAGCAGTTCTTC
CDR3: CSVAGVGDEQFF
size: -
V: TRBV29-1
D: -
J: TRBJ2-1

DNA: TGCGCCAGCAGCCAAGATCCAGCGGGTTTCAACAATGAGCAGTTCTTC
CDR3: CASSQDPAGFNNEQFF
size: -
V: TRBV4-1
D: -
J: TRBJ2-1

DNA: TGTGCCAGCAGTGGGGGGCAGTCCTATGAAAAACTGTTTTTT
CDR3: CASSGGQSYEKLFF
size: -
V: TRBV2
D: -
J: TRBJ1-4

DNA: TGTGCCAGCAGCCCCCCCGGCGGGGGGACAGATACGCAGTATTTT
CDR3: CASSPPGGGTDTQYF
size: -
V: TRBV9
D: TRBD2
J: TRBJ2-3

DNA: TGTGCCAGCAGCGACCTGTCCGGGACCGATTCCTACAATGAGCAGTTCTTC
CDR3: CASSDLSGTDSYNEQFF
size: -
V: TRBV9
D: -
J: TRBJ2-1

DNA: TGTGCCAGTAGTATAGATAGGCGGGGGGCCCGAGATACGCAGTATTTT
CDR3: CASSIDRRGARDTQYF
size: -
V: TRBV19
D: TRBD2
J: TRBJ2-3

DNA: TGTGCCAGCAGCCAAGGATCACAGCGGGGGGTCCCGAGCTCCTACGAGCAGTACTTC
CDR3: CASSQGSQRGVPSSYEQYF
size: -
V: TRBV3-1/TRBV3-2
D: TRBD2
J: TRBJ2-7

DNA: TGTGCCAGCAGCCCTGGGAGTTACGAGCAGTACTTC
CDR3: CASSPGSYEQYF
size: -
V: TRBV9
D: -
J: TRBJ2-7